These T cell receptor beta chains were read from a single sample in a study of blood T cells in healthy people across ages. MiXCR was run by TCRdb on the 5' RACE reads, yielding one entry per CDR3 protein. Here the sample spans 1.5 million to 2 million distinct CDR3 sequences, about 30% being singletons. The sequenced sample was blood. These receptors all stem from a woman in her 30s in good health. The CDR3 runs from the conserved cysteine through the conserved F or W. D genes are given only for firm matches. A clone size is listed for some rows: how often the clone was seen (once, few, many), or a class if it is expanded.

size,J,D,V,CDR3,DNA
few,TRBJ2-5,-,TRBV12-3/TRBV12-4,CAISLRGRRESRETQYF,TGTGCCATTAGCCTACGTGGGAGGCGCGAATCCCGGGAGACCCAGTACTTC
-,TRBJ2-5,TRBD2,TRBV7-9,CASSSTLISSGQETQYF,TGTGCCAGCAGCTCCACTTTGATCTCTAGCGGCCAAGAGACCCAGTACTTC
-,TRBJ1-1,-,TRBV21-1,CASSLRGVGGTWGAFF,TGTGCCAGCAGCCTCAGGGGTGTTGGAGGAACCTGGGGAGCTTTCTTT
-,TRBJ1-1,-,TRBV3-1,CASSQEIGRAFF,TGTGCCAGCAGCCAAGAGATAGGTCGTGCTTTCTTT
many,TRBJ2-4,-,TRBV7-2,CASSLSHIQYF,TGTGCCAGCAGCTTGTCCCACATTCAGTACTTC
few,TRBJ2-2,-,TRBV15,CATSRDRSGATGELFF,TGTGCCACCAGCAGAGATCGATCAGGGGCCACCGGGGAGCTGTTTTTT
few,TRBJ1-4,TRBD1,TRBV20-1,CSASPWDSYNEKLFF,TGCAGTGCCAGCCCGTGGGACAGCTATAATGAAAAACTGTTTTTT
-,TRBJ2-1,TRBD2,TRBV9,CASSARPTSGRSRNEQFF,TGTGCCAGCAGCGCGAGGCCCACTAGCGGGAGGTCACGGAATGAGCAGTTCTTC
few,TRBJ1-1,-,TRBV29-1,CSAAPLGEAFF,TGCAGCGCCGCACCGTTGGGGGAAGCTTTCTTT
-,TRBJ2-3,-,TRBV2,CASREEVSTDTQYF,TGTGCCAGCAGAGAAGAGGTCAGCACAGATACGCAGTATTTT
-,TRBJ1-1,-,TRBV20-1,CSAGQSLMNTEAFF,TGCAGTGCTGGACAGTCCTTAATGAACACTGAAGCTTTCTTT
few,TRBJ1-2,-,TRBV5-1,CASKPDNVNYGYTF,TGCGCCAGCAAGCCCGACAACGTAAACTATGGCTACACCTTC
-,TRBJ2-1,-,TRBV5-1,CASSLLQAINEQFF,TGCGCCAGCAGCTTGTTGCAGGCAATCAATGAGCAGTTCTTC
once,TRBJ2-7,-,TRBV28,CASSFSGRGSNEQYF,TGTGCCAGCAGTTTCAGCGGCAGGGGATCCAACGAGCAGTACTTC
-,TRBJ1-4,-,TRBV7-6,CASSLGPTSREKLFF,TGTGCCAGCAGCTTAGGGCCTACATCAAGGGAAAAACTGTTTTTT
few,TRBJ2-3,TRBD1,TRBV10-3,CAIAGQGYTDTQYF,TGTGCCATCGCGGGACAGGGTTACACAGATACGCAGTATTTT
few,TRBJ2-5,TRBD2,TRBV28,CASSLVLAGGPTRETQYF,TGTGCCAGCAGTTTAGTCCTAGCGGGAGGGCCCACGCGAGAGACCCAGTACTTC
-,TRBJ2-1,-,TRBV2,CASSEHNTYNEQFF,TGTGCCAGCAGTGAACATAACACCTACAATGAGCAGTTCTTC
-,TRBJ2-1,-,TRBV29-1,CSVLGAIYNEQFF,TGCAGCGTTCTAGGGGCTATTTACAATGAGCAGTTCTTC
-,TRBJ2-2,-,TRBV20-1,CSARDEGAVTGELFF,TGCAGTGCTAGAGACGAAGGGGCGGTCACCGGGGAGCTGTTTTTT
-,TRBJ2-7,TRBD2,TRBV6-6,CASSTLAGGLYEQYF,TGTGCCAGCAGTACCCTAGCGGGAGGGTTGTACGAGCAGTACTTC
-,TRBJ1-5,-,TRBV2,CASQGYESNQPQHF,TGTGCCAGCCAGGGATACGAGAGCAATCAGCCCCAGCATTTT
-,TRBJ2-7,-,TRBV5-1,CASSLTGNDYEQYF,TGCGCCAGCAGCTTGACAGGGAATGACTACGAGCAGTACTTC
few,TRBJ2-7,-,TRBV12-3/TRBV12-4,CASSFRGVTIGEQYF,TGTGCCAGCAGTTTCAGGGGCGTCACGATCGGGGAGCAGTACTTC
-,TRBJ1-5,TRBD1,TRBV6-5,CASRYDRGAQPQHF,TGTGCCAGCAGGTACGACAGGGGAGCTCAGCCCCAGCATTTT
once,TRBJ1-2,TRBD1,TRBV6-4,CASRRTGGGDGYTF,TGTGCCAGCAGGAGGACAGGGGGTGGGGATGGCTACACCTTC
few,TRBJ2-7,-,TRBV4-1,CASSQETSFSYEQYF,TGCGCCAGCAGCCAAGAAACTAGCTTTTCCTACGAGCAGTACTTC
-,TRBJ2-5,-,TRBV11-2,CASSLERPGLGETQYF,TGTGCCAGCAGCTTAGAACGTCCCGGCCTTGGAGAGACCCAGTACTTC
few,TRBJ1-4,-,TRBV6-6,CASSYTRLGPSEKLFF,TGTGCCAGCAGTTACACGCGATTGGGGCCGAGTGAAAAACTGTTTTTT
few,TRBJ2-7,-,TRBV20-1,CSAPRNYEQYF,TGCAGTGCCCCACGAAACTACGAGCAGTACTTC
few,TRBJ1-3,-,TRBV9,CASSVDPGGNTIYF,TGTGCCAGCAGCGTAGATCCGGGAGGAAACACCATATATTTT
many,TRBJ2-5,-,TRBV15,CATSPRGSGALETQYF,TGTGCCACCAGCCCCAGGGGGTCGGGGGCTTTAGAGACCCAGTACTTC
many,TRBJ2-7,-,TRBV29-1,CSVGRDPTYEQYF,TGCAGCGTTGGTAGAGACCCCACCTACGAGCAGTACTTC
-,TRBJ2-7,-,TRBV7-2,CASSPVTTHEQYF,TGTGCCAGCAGTCCCGTGACTACCCACGAGCAGTACTTC
-,TRBJ1-3,TRBD1,TRBV6-1,CASKRNSGTGIGYTIYF,TGTGCCAGCAAGAGAAATTCAGGGACAGGAATTGGATACACCATATATTTT
few,TRBJ1-1,-,TRBV29-1,CSAGSGNTEAFF,TGCAGCGCTGGGTCTGGGAACACTGAAGCTTTCTTT
many,TRBJ2-7,TRBD2,TRBV5-1,CASSLGGGSGYEQYF,TGCGCCAGCAGCTTGGGCGGCGGGAGCGGCTACGAGCAGTACTTC
-,TRBJ1-2,TRBD1,TRBV30,CAWSAPTGDYGYTF,TGTGCCTGGAGTGCCCCGACAGGGGACTATGGCTACACCTTC